The 20 T cell receptor beta chains given below trace back to one sample, sequenced in a study of blood T cell repertoires in COVID-19. Assay used: immunoSEQ multiplex PCR; TCRdb lists only in-frame clones, some missing. Counted here are 300,000 to 350,000 clones, 85% to 95% occurring once; the ten biggest clones make up roughly 3.9%. Material for sequencing was PBMCs or T cells enriched from blood (not recorded which). These TCRs come from a woman younger than 45 who had been exposed to COVID-19.

This clone was detected once. The chain links TRBV18 to TRBJ1-5, with D perhaps matching TRBD1 (5 bases). Germline V lookup: CDR1 KGHSH, CDR2 LQKENI. The CDR3 extends over 14 amino acids. Deletions cut 2 bases from V and 5 bases from J, with 10 bases between. In nucleotides, the CDR3 is TGTGCCAGCTCACCAGGCGGGGCTGATCAGCCCCAGCATTTT. Amino acids: CASSPGGADQPQHF.

This chain connects TRBV11-3 to TRBJ2-5, with a weak D call TRBD1 (6 bases). Trimming stripped 1 base from V and 5 bases from J, with 20 bases between. The length of the CDR3 is 17 residues. CDR1 is SGHNT, CDR2 YENEEA, per germline. DNA for the CDR3: TGTGCCAGCAGCTTAGTTCGACAGGTTCGGGGATGGGAGACCCAGTACTTC. It yields the protein CASSLVRQVRGWETQYF. The variable domain in full, with the rest retrieved from reference TRBV11-3 and TRBJ2-5, is EAGVVQSPRYKIIEKKQPVAFWCNPISGHNTLYWYLQNLGQGPELLIRYENEEAVDDSQLPKDRFSAERLKGVDSTLKIQPAELGDSAVYLCASSLVRQVRGWETQYFGPGTRLLVL.

The chain uses TRBV19 and TRBJ1-4; D is unresolved. Germline CDR1 is LNHDA and CDR2 is SQIVND (reference sequence). The V end lost 6 bases, the J end lost 3 bases, and 20 bases lay between the germline ends. The CDR3 has 17 residues. CDR3 sequence reads: CASRTTKVKRANEKLFF. For the CDR3, the DNA is TGTGCCAGTAGAACCACGAAAGTCAAGCGGGCTAATGAAAAACTGTTTTTT.

This rearrangement joins TRBV4-3 to TRBJ1-1; no reliable D call. V lost 0 bases and J lost 2, with 10 bases in between. Per germline, CDR1 LGHNA and CDR2 YSLEER. This CDR3 is 15 amino acids long. The CDR3 sequence is CASSQDLAGNTEAFF. DNA of the CDR3: TGCGCCAGCAGCCAAGATCTGGCAGGTAACACTGAAGCTTTCTTT.

This chain uses TRBV28 with TRBJ2-7, with D possibly being TRBD1 (6 bases). CDR1 MDHEN and CDR2 SYDVKM come from the germline V gene. V shed 4 bases and J shed 7 bases, with 11 bases lying between them. The CDR3 runs 12 residues. Written as DNA, the CDR3 is TGTGCCAGCAGTTGGGACATGAATGAGCAGTACTTC. Encoded protein: CASSWDMNEQYF.

The chain joins TRBV6-5 to TRBJ2-1; D is possibly TRBD1 (5 bases). This CDR3 comprises 14 residues. Trimming stripped 10 bases from V and 2 bases from J, with 15 bases between. Germline assignment: CDR1 MNHEY and CDR2 SVGAGI. CDR3 amino acids: CATAQRGPYNEQFF. In nucleotides, the CDR3 is TGTGCCACCGCTCAAAGGGGCCCCTACAATGAGCAGTTCTTC.

V is TRBV19 and J is TRBJ1-6; D remains unclear. The CDR3 totals 12 residues. The germline CDR1 and CDR2 sequences are LNHDA and SQIVND (reference sequence). V gave up 1 base and J gave up 7 bases, with 2 bases separating them. The CDR3 coding sequence is TGTGCCAGTAGTATAGTAAATTCACCCCTCCACTTT. Translated, it gives CASSIVNSPLHF.

This chain links TRBV7-8 with TRBJ1-4; possibly TRBD1 for D (5 bases). Germline CDR1 reads SGHVS; CDR2 reads FQNEAQ. Trimming removed 1 base at V and 1 base at J, with 16 bases between. The CDR3 spans 18 residues. The CDR3 is CASSLVGGTLGTNEKLFF. In DNA, the CDR3 is TGTGCCAGCAGCTTAGTCGGGGGGACCCTCGGAACTAATGAAAAACTGTTTTTT.

As for this clone: The sample carries other DNA sequences with the same CDR3. The chain couples TRBV7-2 to TRBJ1-2; D gene unclear. Germline V gene lookup returns CDR1 SGHTA and CDR2 FQGNSA. Trimming shortened V by 6 bases and J by 5 bases, and 4 bases separated the two germline ends. The CDR3 extends over 10 amino acids. DNA of the CDR3: TGTGCCAGCAGTCCTTATGGCTACACCTTC. Its protein is CASSPYGYTF.

Only one count was recorded for this clone. The chain links TRBV6-2 or TRBV6-3 to TRBJ1-2, with 7 bases identical to TRBD1. The CDR3 sequence is 13 residues long. V shed 2 bases and J 9 bases; nucleotides not matched to a gene: 6. CDR1 and CDR2 (germline): MNHEY, SVGEGT. For the CDR3, the DNA is TGTGCCAGCAGTTACCTAACAGGGGCTCGCTACACCTTC. As protein: CASSYLTGARYTF.

The J gene is TRBJ1-1, the V gene TRBV10-1; weak D call: TRBD1 (5 bases). Trimming pared 6 bases from V and 5 bases from J, leaving 25 bases between. Germline V lookup: CDR1 WNHNN, CDR2 SYGVQD (reference sequence). The CDR3 is 17 residues long. The CDR3 DNA reads TGCGCCAGCAGGGCCCCGGACATTCCTCTGTTAACGACTGAAGCTTTCTTT. It specifies CASRAPDIPLLTTEAFF.

The V call is TRBV2, the J call TRBJ1-2; TRBD1 matches at 7 bases. J gave up 2 bases and V 6 bases, and 6 bases lay outside the gene matches. The CDR3 runs 14 residues. Germline loops: CDR1 SNHLY, CDR2 FYNNEI. Here the CDR3 DNA reads TGTGCCAGCAGGGCGAACAGGGGCAACTATGGCTACACCTTC. Protein product: CASRANRGNYGYTF.

The chain links TRBV6-5 to TRBJ1-5; D unclear. The CDR3 extends over 13 amino acids. The ends were cut back, 0 bases at V and 9 bases at J, with 9 bases in the middle. In germline, CDR1 is MNHEY, CDR2 SVGAGI. CDR3 nucleotide sequence: TGTGCCAGCAGTTACTCAGGCGGCTGGCCCCAGCATTTT. This codes for CASSYSGGWPQHF.

This rearrangement joins TRBV4-3 to TRBJ1-4, with 9 bases that match TRBD1. V trimming: 3 bases; J trimming: 7 bases; junction bases outside the gene matches: 9. CDR3 length: 16 amino acids. CDR1 is LGHNA and CDR2 is YSLEER in the germline V gene. CDR3 protein: CASSQPGTGPFEKLFF. DNA for the CDR3: TGCGCCAGCAGCCAGCCCGGGACAGGGCCCTTTGAAAAACTGTTTTTT.

The table lists this clone with a few counts. The gene calls are TRBV4-2 and TRBJ1-4; D is possibly TRBD1 (6 bases). The V gene lost 5 bases and the J gene lost 5 bases, with 12 bases spanning the gap. The germline gives CDR1 LGHNA, CDR2 YNFKEQ. This CDR3 region has 14 residues. In DNA form, the CDR3 reads TGTGCCAGCAGCGAGGGGGGGCTCAATGAAAAACTGTTTTTT. Protein sequence: CASSEGGLNEKLFF.

Only a few counts were recorded for this clone. V and J are TRBV6-1 and TRBJ1-5; D is unresolved. The germline CDR1 and CDR2 sequences are MNHNS and SASEGT. V lost 2 bases and J lost 5, with 10 bases in between. There are 14 residues in the CDR3. CDR3: CASSELLEYQPQHF. The CDR3 coding sequence is TGTGCCAGCAGTGAACTCTTGGAGTATCAGCCCCAGCATTTT.

This clone was seen only a few times. This chain joins TRBV4-1 and TRBJ1-6; TRBD1 aligns across 7 bases. This CDR3 contains 17 residues. Germline-derived CDR1 and CDR2 are MGHRA and YSYEKL. V dropped 4 bases and J dropped 10; count of bases not matched to a gene: 16. The CDR3 nucleotides read TGCGCCAGCAGCCGAGTAGTTAGACAGGGAACCCCATCACCCCTCCACTTT. This sequence encodes CASSRVVRQGTPSPLHF.

The V and J genes are TRBV3-1 (or the pseudogene TRBV3-2) and TRBJ1-2, with 7 nucleotides matching TRBD1. J lost 2 bases, V lost 7 bases, and 1 base had no gene match. Germline values: CDR1 LGHDT, CDR2 YNNKEL (reference sequence). This CDR3 spans 12 amino acids. This CDR3 reads CASTTGNYGYTF. CDR3 DNA sequence: TGTGCCAGCACGACAGGGAACTATGGCTACACCTTC.

On this clone itself: The DNA is omitted, as the CDR3 cannot be located on it reliably, and the CDR3 follows TCRdb's listing. V and J are TRBV4-1 and TRBJ2-1; TRBD1, the D gene given by the table, was not confirmed from the DNA. The CDR3 numbers 15 amino acids, ends counted. Germline V CDR1 and CDR2: MGHRA, YSYEKL. CDR3 sequence: CASSFLWTGGNEQFF.

This clone was observed a single time. The chain employs TRBV4-1 and TRBJ2-1, with 7 bases fitting TRBD2. After removal of 4 bases from V and 7 bases from J, the junction contained 13 bases not matched to a gene. Germline-derived CDR1 and CDR2 are MGHRA and YSYEKL. This CDR3 has 16 residues. This CDR3 reads CASSLKGTTGINEQFF. DNA for the CDR3: TGCGCCAGCAGCCTCAAGGGGACTACTGGGATAAATGAGCAGTTCTTC.